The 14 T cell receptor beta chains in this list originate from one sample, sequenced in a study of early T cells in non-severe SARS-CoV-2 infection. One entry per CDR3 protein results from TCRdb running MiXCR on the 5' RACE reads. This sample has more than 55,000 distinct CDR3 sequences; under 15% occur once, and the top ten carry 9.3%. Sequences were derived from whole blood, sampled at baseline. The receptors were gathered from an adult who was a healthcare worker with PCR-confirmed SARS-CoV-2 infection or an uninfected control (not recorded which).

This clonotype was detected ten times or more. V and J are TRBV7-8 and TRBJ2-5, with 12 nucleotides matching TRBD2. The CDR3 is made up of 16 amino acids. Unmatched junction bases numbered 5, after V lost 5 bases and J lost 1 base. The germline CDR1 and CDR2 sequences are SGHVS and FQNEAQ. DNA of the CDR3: TGTGCCAGCAGCCCGGGACTAGCGGGCATCCAAGAGACCCAGTACTTC. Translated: CASSPGLAGIQETQYF.

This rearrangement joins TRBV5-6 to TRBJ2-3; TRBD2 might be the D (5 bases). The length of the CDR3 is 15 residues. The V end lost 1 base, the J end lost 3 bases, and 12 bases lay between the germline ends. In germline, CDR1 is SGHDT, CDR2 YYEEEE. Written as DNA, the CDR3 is TGTGCCAGCAGCTTGCTGACGGACTTTACAGATACGCAGTATTTT. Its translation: CASSLLTDFTDTQYF.

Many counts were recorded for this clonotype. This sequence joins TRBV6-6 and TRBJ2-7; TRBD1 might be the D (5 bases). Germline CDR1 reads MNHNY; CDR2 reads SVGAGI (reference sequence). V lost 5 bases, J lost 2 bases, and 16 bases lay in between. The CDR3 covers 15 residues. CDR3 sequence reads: CASSHRQTLTYEQYF. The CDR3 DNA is TGTGCCAGCAGTCATCGACAGACCTTAACCTACGAGCAGTACTTC.

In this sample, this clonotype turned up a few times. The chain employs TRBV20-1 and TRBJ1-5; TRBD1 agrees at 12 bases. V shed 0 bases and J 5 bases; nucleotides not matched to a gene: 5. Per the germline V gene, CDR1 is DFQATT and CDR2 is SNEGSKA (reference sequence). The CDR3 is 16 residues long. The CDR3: CSARDLGTGGYQPQHF. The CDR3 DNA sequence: TGCAGTGCTAGAGATCTGGGGACAGGGGGCTATCAGCCCCAGCATTTT.

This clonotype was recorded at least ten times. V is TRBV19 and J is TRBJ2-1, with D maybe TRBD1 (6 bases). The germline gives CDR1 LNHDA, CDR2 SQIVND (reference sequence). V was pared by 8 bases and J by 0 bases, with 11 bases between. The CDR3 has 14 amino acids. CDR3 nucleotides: TGTGCCAGTGGCCGACAGGACTCCTACAATGAGCAGTTCTTC. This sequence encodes CASGRQDSYNEQFF.

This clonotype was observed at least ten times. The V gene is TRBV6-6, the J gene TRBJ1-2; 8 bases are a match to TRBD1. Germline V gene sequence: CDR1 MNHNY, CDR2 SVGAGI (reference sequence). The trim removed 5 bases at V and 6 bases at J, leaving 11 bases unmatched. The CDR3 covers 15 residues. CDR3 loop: CASSKGQGSPHGYTF. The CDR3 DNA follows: TGTGCCAGCAGTAAAGGACAGGGCTCGCCCCATGGCTACACCTTC.

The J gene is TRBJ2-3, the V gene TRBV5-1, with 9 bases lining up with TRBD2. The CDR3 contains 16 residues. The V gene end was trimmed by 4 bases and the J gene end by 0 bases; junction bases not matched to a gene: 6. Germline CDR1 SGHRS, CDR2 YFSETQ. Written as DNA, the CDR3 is TGCGCCAGCAGCGCAAGACTAGCGGAGAGCACAGATACGCAGTATTTT. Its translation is CASSARLAESTDTQYF.

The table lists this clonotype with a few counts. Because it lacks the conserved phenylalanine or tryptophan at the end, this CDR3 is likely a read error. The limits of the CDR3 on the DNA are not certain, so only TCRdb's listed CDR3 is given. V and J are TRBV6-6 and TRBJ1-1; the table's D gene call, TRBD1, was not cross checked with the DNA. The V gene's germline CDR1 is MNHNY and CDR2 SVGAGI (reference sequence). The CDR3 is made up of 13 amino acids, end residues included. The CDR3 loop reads CASRPGTGAEAFL.

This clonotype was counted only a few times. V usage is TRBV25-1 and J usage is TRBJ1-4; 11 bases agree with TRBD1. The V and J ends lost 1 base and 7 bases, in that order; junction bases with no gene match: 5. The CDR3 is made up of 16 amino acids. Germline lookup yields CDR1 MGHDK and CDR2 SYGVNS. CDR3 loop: CASSEWGTGGFEKLFF. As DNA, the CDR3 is TGTGCCAGCAGTGAATGGGGGACAGGGGGTTTTGAAAAACTGTTTTTT.

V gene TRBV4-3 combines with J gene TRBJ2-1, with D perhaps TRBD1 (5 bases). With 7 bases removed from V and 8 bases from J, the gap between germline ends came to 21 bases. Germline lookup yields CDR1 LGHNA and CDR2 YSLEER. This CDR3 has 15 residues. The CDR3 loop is CASTLGQGSGDEQFF. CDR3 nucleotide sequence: TGCGCCAGCACCTTAGGGCAGGGCAGTGGGGATGAGCAGTTCTTC.

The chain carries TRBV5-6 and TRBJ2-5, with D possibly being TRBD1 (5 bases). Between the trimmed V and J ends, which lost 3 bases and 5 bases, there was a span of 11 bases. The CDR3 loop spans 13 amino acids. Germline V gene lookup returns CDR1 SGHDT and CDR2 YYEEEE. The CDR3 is CASSWGRVETQYF. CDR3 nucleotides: TGTGCCAGCAGCTGGGGCCGGGTGGAGACCCAGTACTTC.

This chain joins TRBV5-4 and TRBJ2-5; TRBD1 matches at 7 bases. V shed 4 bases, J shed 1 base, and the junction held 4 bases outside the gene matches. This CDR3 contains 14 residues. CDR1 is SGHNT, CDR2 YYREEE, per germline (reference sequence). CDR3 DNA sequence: TGTGCCAGCAGCCTACAGGGGACCCAAGAGACCCAGTACTTC. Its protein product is CASSLQGTQETQYF.

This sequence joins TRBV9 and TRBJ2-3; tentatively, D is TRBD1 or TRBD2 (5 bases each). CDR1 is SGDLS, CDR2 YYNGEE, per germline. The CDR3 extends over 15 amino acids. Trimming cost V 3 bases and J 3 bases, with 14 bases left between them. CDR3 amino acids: CASSATGTETDTQYF. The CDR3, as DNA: TGTGCCAGCAGCGCAACCGGGACCGAGACAGATACGCAGTATTTT.

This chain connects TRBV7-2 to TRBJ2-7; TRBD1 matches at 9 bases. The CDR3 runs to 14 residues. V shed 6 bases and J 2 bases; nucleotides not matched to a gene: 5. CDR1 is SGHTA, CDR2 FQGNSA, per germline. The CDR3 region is CASSLRTGAYEQYF. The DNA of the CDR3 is TGTGCCAGCAGTCTGCGGACAGGGGCCTACGAGCAGTACTTC.